The clone carrying this T cell receptor beta chain was seen at least ten times. What it binds is unknown. MiXCR, run by TCRdb on the reads, gives a single entry per CDR3 protein. The profile shows 500,000 to 600,000 distinct CDR3 sequences, 15% to 20% of them singletons. Germline values: CDR1 MNHNY, CDR2 SVGAGI (reference sequence). V was pared by 0 bases and J by 6 bases, with 18 bases between. The CDR3 extends over 16 amino acids. This record comes from a study of T cell repertoires in cytomegalovirus infection. Study details: Signatures in public TCR beta sequences pointed to both CMV infection and matching HLA type. The study's findings and limits: Clonotypes of TCR beta that were HLA-C-restricted and CMV-specific dominated the ex vivo response. Summed frequency of public TCR beta families distinguished CMV carriers with the relevant HLA.

V gene TRBV6-6 combines with J gene TRBJ2-7, with D perhaps TRBD2 (7 bases). The TCR sequence derives from a human donor in good health (CMV status not recorded). Some clones in this sample may be carry-over from other donors' samples. The sample comprised CD8+ T cells from PBMCs. This CDR3 is CASSYSRDEGGFEQYF. CDR3 DNA sequence: TGTGCCAGCAGTTACTCGAGAGATGAGGGGGGGTTCGAGCAGTACTTC.